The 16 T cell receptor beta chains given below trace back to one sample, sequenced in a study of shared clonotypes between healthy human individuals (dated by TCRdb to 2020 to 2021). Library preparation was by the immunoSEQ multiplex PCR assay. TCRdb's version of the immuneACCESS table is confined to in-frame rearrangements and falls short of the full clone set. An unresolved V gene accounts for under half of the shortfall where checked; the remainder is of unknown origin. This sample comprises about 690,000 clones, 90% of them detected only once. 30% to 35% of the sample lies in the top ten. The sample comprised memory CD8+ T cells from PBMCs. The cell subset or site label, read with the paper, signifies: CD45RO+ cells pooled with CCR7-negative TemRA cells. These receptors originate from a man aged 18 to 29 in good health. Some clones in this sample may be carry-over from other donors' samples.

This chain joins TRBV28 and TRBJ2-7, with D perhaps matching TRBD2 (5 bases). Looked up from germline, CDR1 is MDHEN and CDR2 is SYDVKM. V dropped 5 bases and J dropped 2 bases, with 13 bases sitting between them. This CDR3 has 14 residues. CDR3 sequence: CASSPLPGAYEQYF. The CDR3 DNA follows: TGTGCCAGCAGTCCCTTACCCGGGGCCTACGAGCAGTACTTC.

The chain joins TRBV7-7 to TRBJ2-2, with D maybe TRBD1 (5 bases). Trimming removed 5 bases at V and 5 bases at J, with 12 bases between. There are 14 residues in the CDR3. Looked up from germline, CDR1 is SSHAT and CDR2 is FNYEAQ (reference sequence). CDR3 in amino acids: CASSGKGRTGELFF. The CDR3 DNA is TGTGCCAGCAGCGGTAAGGGGCGGACCGGGGAGCTGTTTTTT.

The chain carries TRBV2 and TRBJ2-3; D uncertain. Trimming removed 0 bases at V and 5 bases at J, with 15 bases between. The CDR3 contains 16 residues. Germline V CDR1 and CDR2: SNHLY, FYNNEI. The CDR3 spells CASSEARRALGDTQYF. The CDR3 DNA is TGTGCCAGCAGTGAAGCGCGACGGGCGTTGGGAGATACGCAGTATTTT. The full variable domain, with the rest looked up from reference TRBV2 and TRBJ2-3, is EPEVTQTPSHQVTQMGQEVILRCVPISNHLYFYWYRQILGQKVEFLVSFYNNEISEKSEIFDDQFSVERPDGSNFTLKIRSTKLEDSAMYFCASSEARRALGDTQYFGPGTRLTVL.

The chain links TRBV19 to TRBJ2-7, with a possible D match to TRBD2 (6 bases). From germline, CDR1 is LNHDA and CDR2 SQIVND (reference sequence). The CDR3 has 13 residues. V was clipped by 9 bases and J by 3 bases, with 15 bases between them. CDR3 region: CARLPKEGYEQYF. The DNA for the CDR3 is TGTGCCAGATTACCCAAGGAGGGCTACGAGCAGTACTTC.

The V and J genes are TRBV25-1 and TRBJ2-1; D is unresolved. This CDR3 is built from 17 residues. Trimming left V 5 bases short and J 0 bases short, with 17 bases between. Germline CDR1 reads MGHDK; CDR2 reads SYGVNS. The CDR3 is CASSSRQPSLSYNEQFF. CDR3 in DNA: TGTGCCAGCAGTAGTCGGCAGCCGTCGCTCTCCTACAATGAGCAGTTCTTC.

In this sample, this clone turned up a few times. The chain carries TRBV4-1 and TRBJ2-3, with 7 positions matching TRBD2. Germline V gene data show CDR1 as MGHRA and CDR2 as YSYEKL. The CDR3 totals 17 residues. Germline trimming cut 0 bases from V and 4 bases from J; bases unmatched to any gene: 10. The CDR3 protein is CASSQDFRAGVPDTQYF. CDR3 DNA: TGCGCCAGCAGCCAAGATTTCAGGGCGGGAGTCCCAGATACGCAGTATTTT.

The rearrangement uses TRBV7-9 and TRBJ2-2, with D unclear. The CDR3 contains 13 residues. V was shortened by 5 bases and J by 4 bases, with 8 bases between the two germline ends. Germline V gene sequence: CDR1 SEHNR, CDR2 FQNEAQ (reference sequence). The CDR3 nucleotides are TGTGCCAGCAGCCCCAAAGTCACCGGGGAGCTGTTTTTT. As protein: CASSPKVTGELFF.

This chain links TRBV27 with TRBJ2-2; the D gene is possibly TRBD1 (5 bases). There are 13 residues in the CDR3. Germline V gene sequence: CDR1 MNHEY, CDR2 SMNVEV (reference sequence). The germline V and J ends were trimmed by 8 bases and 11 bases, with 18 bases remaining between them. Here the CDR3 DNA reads TGTGCCAGCCGTTCACCTATAGGGGAAGAGCTGTTTTTT. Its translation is CASRSPIGEELFF.

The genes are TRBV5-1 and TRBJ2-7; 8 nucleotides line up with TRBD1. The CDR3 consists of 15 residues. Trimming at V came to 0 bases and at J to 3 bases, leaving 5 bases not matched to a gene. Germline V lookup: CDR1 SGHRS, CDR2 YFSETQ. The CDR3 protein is CASSLGVTGGYEQYF. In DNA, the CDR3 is TGCGCCAGCAGCTTGGGCGTTACAGGGGGCTACGAGCAGTACTTC.

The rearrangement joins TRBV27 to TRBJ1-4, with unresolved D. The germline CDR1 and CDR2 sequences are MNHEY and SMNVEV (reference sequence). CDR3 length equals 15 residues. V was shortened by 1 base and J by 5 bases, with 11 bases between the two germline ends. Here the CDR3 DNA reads TGTGCCAGCAGTTTATATCGAGTTTACAATGAAAAACTGTTTTTT. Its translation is CASSLYRVYNEKLFF. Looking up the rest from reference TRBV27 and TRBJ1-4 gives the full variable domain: EAQVTQNPRYLITVTGKKLTVTCSQNMNHEYMSWYRQDPGLGLRQIYYSMNVEVTDKGDVPEGYKVSRKEKRNFPLILESPSPNQTSLYFCASSLYRVYNEKLFFGSGTQLSVL.

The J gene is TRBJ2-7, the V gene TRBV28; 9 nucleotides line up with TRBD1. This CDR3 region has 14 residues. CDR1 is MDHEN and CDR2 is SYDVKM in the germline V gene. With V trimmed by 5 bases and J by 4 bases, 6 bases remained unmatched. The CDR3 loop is CASSTGTGWYEQYF. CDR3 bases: TGTGCCAGCAGTACCGGGACAGGGTGGTACGAGCAGTACTTC.

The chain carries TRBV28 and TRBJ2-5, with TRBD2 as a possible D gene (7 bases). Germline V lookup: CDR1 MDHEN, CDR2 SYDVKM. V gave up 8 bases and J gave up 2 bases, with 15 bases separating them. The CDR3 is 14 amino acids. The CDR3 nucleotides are TGTGCCAGCGGTGCCAGGGGAGGGCAAGAGACCCAGTACTTC. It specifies CASGARGGQETQYF.

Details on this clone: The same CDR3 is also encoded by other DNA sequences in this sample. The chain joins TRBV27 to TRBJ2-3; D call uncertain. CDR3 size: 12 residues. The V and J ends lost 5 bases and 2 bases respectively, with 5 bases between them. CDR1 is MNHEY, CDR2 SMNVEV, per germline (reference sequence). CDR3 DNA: TGTGCCAGCAGTCCCTCCACAGATACGCAGTATTTT. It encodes CASSPSTDTQYF.

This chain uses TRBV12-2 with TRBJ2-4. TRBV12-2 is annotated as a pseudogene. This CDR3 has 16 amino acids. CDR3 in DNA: TGTGCAAGTCGGAAGTATGGGACGAAAGCCAAAAACATTCAGTACTTC. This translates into CASRKYGTKAKNIQYF.

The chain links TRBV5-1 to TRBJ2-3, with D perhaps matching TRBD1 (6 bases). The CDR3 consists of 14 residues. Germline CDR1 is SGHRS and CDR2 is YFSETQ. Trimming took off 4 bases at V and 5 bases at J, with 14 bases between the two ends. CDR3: CASSPRGSGDTQYF. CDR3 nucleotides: TGCGCCAGCAGCCCCAGGGGCTCCGGAGATACGCAGTATTTT.

In DNA form, the CDR3 reads TGCGCCAGCAGCCAACGGAGGATCGGAGAGACCCAGTACTTC. It codes for CASSQRRIGETQYF. This rearrangement joins TRBV4-3 to TRBJ2-5; TRBD2 might be the D (5 bases). Germline V gene sequence: CDR1 LGHNA, CDR2 YSLEER. The V end was cut by 2 bases, the J end by 4 bases, with 11 bases between. The CDR3 spans 14 residues.